The 3 T cell receptor beta chains reported below all come from one sample, sequenced in a study of blood T cell repertoires in COVID-19. Assay used: immunoSEQ multiplex PCR; TCRdb lists only in-frame clones, some missing. The sample includes just over 60,000 clones, around 83% of them seen just once. Sequencing was carried out using peripheral blood. Receptor source: a man aged 25-45 years with COVID-19, enrolled during active disease.

There are a few counts of this clone. V usage is TRBV9 and J usage is TRBJ2-5, with TRBD1 as a possible D gene (5 bases). The CDR3 runs 15 residues. Germline V CDR1 and CDR2: SGDLS, YYNGEE. The germline V and J ends were trimmed by 4 bases and 5 bases, with 18 bases remaining between them. The CDR3 region has the DNA TGTGCCAGCAGCCCTTATGGAACGAAGGGGGAGACCCAGTACTTC. Translating gives CASSPYGTKGETQYF.

The V call is TRBV6-6, the J call TRBJ1-2; no definite D call. V gave up 4 bases and J gave up 3 bases, with 9 bases separating them. CDR3 length: 13 amino acids. Per germline, CDR1 MNHNY and CDR2 SVGAGI (reference sequence). The CDR3 nucleotides read TGTGCCAGCAGTTCGTCGGTTGACTATGGCTACACCTTC. Translated, it gives CASSSSVDYGYTF.

The rearrangement links TRBV7-9 to TRBJ1-5; D is ambiguous. The CDR3 extends over 14 amino acids. Trimming shortened V by 8 bases and J by 9 bases, and 20 bases separated the two germline ends. The germline CDR1 and CDR2 sequences are SEHNR and FQNEAQ (reference sequence). CDR3 region: CASGTAVGKGPQHF. CDR3 sequence (DNA): TGTGCCAGCGGTACGGCAGTCGGGAAGGGGCCCCAGCATTTT.